Here is one T cell receptor (beta chain) with its context. This CDR3 comprises 15 residues. V was pared by 1 base and J by 3 bases, with 13 bases between. The germline CDR1 and CDR2 sequences are SGHAT and FQNNGV. This specimen belongs to a study of shared clonotypes between healthy human individuals. Each PCR replicate from the sorted subsets contained 150 to 250 ng DNA, which is around 30,000 T cell genomes. Here immunoSEQ multiplex PCR was the method, and the copy in TCRdb shows in-frame clones only, minus some. The repertoire holds about 600,000 clones, with 95% to 98% as singletons. The naive CD8 population came from CD45RO-negative cells selected for CCR7, without terminally differentiated effector memory CD45RA+ cells.

The source of this sequence is a man aged 25 to 40 in good health. The V and J genes are TRBV11-2 and TRBJ2-7; D may be TRBD2 (6 bases). The sequencing input was naive CD8+ T cells sorted from blood. CDR3 in DNA: TGTGCCAGCAGCTTAGTGGCTAGCGCCTACTACGAGCAGTACTTC. This encodes CASSLVASAYYEQYF.